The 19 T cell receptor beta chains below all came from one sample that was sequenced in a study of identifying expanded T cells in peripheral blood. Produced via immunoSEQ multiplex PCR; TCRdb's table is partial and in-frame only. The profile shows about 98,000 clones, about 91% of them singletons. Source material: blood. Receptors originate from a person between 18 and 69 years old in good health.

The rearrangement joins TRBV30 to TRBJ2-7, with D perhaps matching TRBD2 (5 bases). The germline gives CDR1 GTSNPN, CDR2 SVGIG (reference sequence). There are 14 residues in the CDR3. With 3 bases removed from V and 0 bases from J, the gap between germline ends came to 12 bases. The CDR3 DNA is TGTGCCTGGAGGGGAGCCCCGAGCTCCTACGAGCAGTACTTC. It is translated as CAWRGAPSSYEQYF.

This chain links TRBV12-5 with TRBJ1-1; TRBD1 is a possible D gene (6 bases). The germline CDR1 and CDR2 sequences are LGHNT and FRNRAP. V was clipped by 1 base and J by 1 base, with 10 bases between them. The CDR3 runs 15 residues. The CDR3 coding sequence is TGTGCTAGTGGTTTGGACAGGGTGGAGAACACTGAAGCTTTCTTT. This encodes CASGLDRVENTEAFF. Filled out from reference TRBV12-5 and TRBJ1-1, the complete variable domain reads DARVTQTPRHKVTEMGQEVTMRCQPILGHNTVFWYRQTMMQGLELLAYFRNRAPLDDSGMPKDRFSAEMPDATLATLKIQPSEPRDSAVYFCASGLDRVENTEAFFGQGTRLTVV.

Here the CDR3 DNA reads TGTGCCTGGAGTGCCACAGGTGGTCTCGGAAACACCATATATTTT. Translation: CAWSATGGLGNTIYF. The chain has TRBV30 and TRBJ1-3; D possibly corresponds to TRBD1 (5 bases). Germline V gene lookup returns CDR1 GTSNPN and CDR2 SVGIG (reference sequence). The CDR3 consists of 15 residues. V dropped 1 base and J dropped 4 bases, with 14 bases sitting between them.

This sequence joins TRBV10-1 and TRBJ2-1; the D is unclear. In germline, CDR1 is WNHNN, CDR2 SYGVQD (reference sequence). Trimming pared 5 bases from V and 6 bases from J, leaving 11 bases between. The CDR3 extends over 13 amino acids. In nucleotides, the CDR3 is TGCGCCAGCAGTTTGGATGCCCTCAATGAGCAGTTCTTC. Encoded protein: CASSLDALNEQFF.

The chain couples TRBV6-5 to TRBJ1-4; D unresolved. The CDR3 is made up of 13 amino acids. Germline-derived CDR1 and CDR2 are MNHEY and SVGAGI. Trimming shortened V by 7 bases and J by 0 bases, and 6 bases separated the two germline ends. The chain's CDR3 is CASKRTTNEKLFF. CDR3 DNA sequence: TGTGCCAGCAAACGGACAACTAATGAAAAACTGTTTTTT.

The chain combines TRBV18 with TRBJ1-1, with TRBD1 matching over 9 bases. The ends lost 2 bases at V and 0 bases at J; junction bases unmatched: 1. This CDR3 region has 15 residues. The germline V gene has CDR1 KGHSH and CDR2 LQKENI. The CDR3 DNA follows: TGTGCCAGCTCACCAGGGACAGGGATGAACACTGAAGCTTTCTTT. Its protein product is CASSPGTGMNTEAFF.

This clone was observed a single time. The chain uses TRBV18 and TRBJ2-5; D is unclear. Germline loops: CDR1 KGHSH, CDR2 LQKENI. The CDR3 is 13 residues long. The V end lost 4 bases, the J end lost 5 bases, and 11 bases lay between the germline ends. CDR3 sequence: CASSLQDGETQYF. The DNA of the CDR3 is TGTGCCAGCTCACTTCAGGACGGGGAGACCCAGTACTTC.

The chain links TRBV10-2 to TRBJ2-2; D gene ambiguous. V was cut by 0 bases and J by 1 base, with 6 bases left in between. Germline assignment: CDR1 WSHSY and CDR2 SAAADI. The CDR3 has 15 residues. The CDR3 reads CASSESRGNTGELFF. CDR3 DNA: TGCGCCAGCAGTGAGTCTAGAGGGAACACCGGGGAGCTGTTTTTT.

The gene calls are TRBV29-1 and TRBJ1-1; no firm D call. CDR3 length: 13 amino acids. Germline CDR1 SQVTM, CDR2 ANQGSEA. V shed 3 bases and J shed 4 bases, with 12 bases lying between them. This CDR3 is CSVDRGIGTEAFF. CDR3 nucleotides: TGCAGCGTTGATCGAGGGATTGGCACTGAAGCTTTCTTT.

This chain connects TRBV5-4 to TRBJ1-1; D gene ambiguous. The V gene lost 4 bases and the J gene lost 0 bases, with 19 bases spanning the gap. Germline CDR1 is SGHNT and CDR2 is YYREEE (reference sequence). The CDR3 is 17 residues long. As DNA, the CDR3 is TGTGCCAGCAGCCCCGGACTCCCGGCTTCTATGAACACTGAAGCTTTCTTT. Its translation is CASSPGLPASMNTEAFF.

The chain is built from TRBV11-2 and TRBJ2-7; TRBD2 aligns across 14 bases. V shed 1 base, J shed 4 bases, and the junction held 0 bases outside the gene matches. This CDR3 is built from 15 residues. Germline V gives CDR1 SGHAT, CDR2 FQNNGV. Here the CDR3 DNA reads TGTGCCAGCAGCTTAGGACTAGCGGGGGGGTACGAGCAGTACTTC. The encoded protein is CASSLGLAGGYEQYF.

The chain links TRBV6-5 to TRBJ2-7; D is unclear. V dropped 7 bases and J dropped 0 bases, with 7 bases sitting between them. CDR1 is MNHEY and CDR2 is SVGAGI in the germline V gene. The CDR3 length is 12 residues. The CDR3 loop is CASIDDSYEQYF. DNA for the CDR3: TGTGCCAGCATAGACGACTCCTACGAGCAGTACTTC.

The CDR3 reads CASSLYSDTQYF. CDR3 DNA: TGTGCCAGCAGCTTGTATAGCGATACGCAGTATTTT. The chain recombines TRBV7-3 with TRBJ2-3, with D uncertain. V was cut by 3 bases and J by 6 bases, with 7 bases left in between. The germline V gene has CDR1 SGHTA and CDR2 FQGTGA. The CDR3 extends over 12 amino acids. Full variable domain (rest looked up from reference TRBV7-3 and TRBJ2-3): GAGVSQTPSNKVTEKGKYVELRCDPISGHTALYWYRQSLGQGPEFLIYFQGTGAADDSGLPNDRFFAVRPEGSVSTLKIQRTERGDSAVYLCASSLYSDTQYFGPGTRLTVL.

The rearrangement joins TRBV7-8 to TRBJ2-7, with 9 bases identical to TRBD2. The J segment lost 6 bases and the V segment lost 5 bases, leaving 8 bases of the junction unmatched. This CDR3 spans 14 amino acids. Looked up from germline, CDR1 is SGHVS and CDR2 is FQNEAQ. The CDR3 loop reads CASSPVAGAGEQYF. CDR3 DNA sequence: TGTGCCAGCAGCCCAGTAGCGGGAGCTGGCGAGCAGTACTTC.

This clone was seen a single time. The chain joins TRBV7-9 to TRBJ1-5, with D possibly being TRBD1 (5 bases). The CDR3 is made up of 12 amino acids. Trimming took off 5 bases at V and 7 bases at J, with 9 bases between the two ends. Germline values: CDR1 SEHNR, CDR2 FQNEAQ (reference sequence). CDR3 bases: TGTGCCAGCAGCGGAGGGGCCCAGCCCCAGCATTTT. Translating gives CASSGGAQPQHF.

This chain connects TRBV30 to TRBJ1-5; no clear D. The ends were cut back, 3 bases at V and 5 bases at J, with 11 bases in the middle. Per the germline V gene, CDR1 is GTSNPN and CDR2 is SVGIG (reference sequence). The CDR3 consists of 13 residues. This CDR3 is CAWSLTTDQPQHF. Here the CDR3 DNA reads TGTGCCTGGAGCCTAACGACGGATCAGCCCCAGCATTTT.

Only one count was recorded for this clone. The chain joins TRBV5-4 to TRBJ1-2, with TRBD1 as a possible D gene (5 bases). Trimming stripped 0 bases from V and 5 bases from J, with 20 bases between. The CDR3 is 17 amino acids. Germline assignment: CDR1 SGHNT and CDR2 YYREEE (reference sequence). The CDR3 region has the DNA TGTGCCAGCAGCTTGGACCCGGCTGGCAGGGCAGGGTATGGCTACACCTTC. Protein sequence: CASSLDPAGRAGYGYTF.

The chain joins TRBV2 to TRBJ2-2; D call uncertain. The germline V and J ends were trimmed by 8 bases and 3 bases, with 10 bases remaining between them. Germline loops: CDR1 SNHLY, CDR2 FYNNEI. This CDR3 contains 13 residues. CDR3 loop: CASGSHDTGELFF. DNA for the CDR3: TGTGCCAGCGGCTCCCACGACACCGGGGAGCTGTTTTTT.

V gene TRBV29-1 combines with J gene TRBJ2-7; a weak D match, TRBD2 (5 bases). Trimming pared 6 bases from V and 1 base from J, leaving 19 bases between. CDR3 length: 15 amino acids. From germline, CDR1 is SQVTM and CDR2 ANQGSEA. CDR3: CSVTRGTATSYEQYF. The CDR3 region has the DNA TGCAGCGTAACTAGAGGTACGGCGACATCCTACGAGCAGTACTTC.